This TCR beta chain was captured in a study of a mutant IDH1 vaccine in newly diagnosed glioma. Overall study context: Treated patients, averaging about 40 years, were approximately 60% male and approximately 38% female.

Time point noted: week 47, end of study. It was 300 ug of mutant IDH1 20-mer peptide that made up each vaccine dose, given with topical imiquimod. At weeks 1, 3, 5, 7, 11, 15, 19 and 23, patients received a vaccination, eight in all. The sample holds one count of this clone. Its antigen remains unknown. The method was immunoSEQ multiplex PCR; TCRdb's version includes in-frame clones alone and lacks a portion of them. The data hold around 30,000 clones, with 85% to 90% observed a single time. The germline CDR1 and CDR2 sequences are MNHNS and SASEGT. The V gene lost 2 bases and the J gene lost 6 bases, with 11 bases spanning the gap. CDR3 size: 14 residues.

This clonotype was obtained from a woman in her twenties or thirties with glioma. The material sequenced was PBMCs, taken from a glioma patient whose treatment included an IDH1 peptide vaccine. This chain uses TRBV6-1 with TRBJ1-3; D call uncertain. CDR3 nucleotides: TGTGCCAGCAGTGAATTTGAGGGCGCAAACACCATATATTTT. It is translated as CASSEFEGANTIYF.